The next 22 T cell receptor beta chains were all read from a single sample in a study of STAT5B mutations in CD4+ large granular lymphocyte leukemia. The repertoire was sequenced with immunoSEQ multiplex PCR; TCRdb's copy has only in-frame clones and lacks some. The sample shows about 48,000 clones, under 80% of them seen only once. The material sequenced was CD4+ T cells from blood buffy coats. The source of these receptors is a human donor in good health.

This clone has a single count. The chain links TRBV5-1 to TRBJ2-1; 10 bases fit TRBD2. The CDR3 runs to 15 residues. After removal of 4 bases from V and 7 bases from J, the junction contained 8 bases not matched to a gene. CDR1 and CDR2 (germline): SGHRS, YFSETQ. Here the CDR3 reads CASSPGQRGGNEQFF. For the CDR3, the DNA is TGCGCCAGCAGCCCAGGCCAGCGGGGGGGTAATGAGCAGTTCTTC.

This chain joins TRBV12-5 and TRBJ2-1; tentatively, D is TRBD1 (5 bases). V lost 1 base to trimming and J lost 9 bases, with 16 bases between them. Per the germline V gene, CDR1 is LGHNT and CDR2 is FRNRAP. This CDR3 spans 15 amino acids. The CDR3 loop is CASGLGSRSDSEQFF. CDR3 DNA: TGTGCTAGTGGTTTGGGTAGTAGGTCCGACAGTGAGCAGTTCTTC.

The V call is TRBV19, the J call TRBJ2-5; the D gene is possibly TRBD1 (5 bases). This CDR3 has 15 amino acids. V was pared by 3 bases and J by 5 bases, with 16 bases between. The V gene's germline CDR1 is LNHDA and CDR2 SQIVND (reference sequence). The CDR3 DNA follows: TGTGCCAGTAGTATGGTGGAGCAGGGTGATGAGACCCAGTACTTC. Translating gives CASSMVEQGDETQYF.

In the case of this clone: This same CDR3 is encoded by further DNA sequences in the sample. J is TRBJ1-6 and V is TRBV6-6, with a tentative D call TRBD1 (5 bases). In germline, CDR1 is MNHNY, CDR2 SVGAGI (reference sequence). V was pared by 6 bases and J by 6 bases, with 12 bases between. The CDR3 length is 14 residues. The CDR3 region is CASSWGAGNSPLHF. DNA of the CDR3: TGTGCCAGCAGCTGGGGCGCGGGTAATTCACCCCTCCACTTT.

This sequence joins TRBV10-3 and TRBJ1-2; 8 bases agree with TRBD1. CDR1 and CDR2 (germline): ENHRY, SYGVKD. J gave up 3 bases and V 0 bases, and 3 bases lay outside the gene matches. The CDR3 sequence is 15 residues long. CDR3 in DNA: TGTGCCATCAGTGAGTCGAACAGGGGGGACTATGGCTACACCTTC. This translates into CAISESNRGDYGYTF.

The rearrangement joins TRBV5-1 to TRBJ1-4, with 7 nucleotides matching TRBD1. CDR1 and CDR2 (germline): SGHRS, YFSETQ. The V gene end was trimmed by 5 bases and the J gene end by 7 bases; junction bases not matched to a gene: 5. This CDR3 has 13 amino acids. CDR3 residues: CASREGASEKLFF. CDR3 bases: TGCGCCAGCAGAGAGGGGGCGAGTGAAAAACTGTTTTTT.

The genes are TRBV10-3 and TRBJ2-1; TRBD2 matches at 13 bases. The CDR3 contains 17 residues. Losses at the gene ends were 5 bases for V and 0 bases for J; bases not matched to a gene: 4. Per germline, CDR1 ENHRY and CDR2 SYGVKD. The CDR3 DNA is TGTGCCATCAGTCTGACTAGCGGGGGGATCTCCTACAATGAGCAGTTCTTC. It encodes CAISLTSGGISYNEQFF.

The CDR3 loop is CASSQVGTRIDTQYF. The DNA for the CDR3 is TGTGCCAGCAGCCAAGTGGGGACTAGAATCGATACGCAGTATTTT. This rearrangement joins TRBV4-2 to TRBJ2-3; TRBD2 agrees at 8 bases. This CDR3 comprises 15 residues. CDR1 and CDR2 from the germline V gene are LGHNA and YNFKEQ. V was pared by 1 base and J by 6 bases, with 6 bases of the junction left unmatched.

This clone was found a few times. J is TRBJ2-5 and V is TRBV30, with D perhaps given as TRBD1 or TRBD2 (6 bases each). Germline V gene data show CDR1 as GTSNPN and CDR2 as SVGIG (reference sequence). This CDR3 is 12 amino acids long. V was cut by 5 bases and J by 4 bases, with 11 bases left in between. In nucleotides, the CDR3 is TGTGCCTGGGGGGGGCAAGTAGAGACCCAGTACTTC. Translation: CAWGGQVETQYF. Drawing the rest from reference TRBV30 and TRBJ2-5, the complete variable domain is SQTIHQWPATLVQPVGSPLSLECTVEGTSNPNLYWYRQAAGRGLQLLFYSVGIGQISSEVPQNLSASRPQDRQFILSSKKLLLSDSGFYLCAWGGQVETQYFGPGTRLLVL.

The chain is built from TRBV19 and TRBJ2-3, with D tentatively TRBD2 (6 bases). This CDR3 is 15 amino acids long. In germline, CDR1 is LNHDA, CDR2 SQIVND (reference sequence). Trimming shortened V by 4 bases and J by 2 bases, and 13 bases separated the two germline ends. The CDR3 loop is CASSRDSPNTDTQYF. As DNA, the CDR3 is TGTGCCAGTAGTAGGGACTCCCCTAACACAGATACGCAGTATTTT.

DNA for the CDR3: TGTGCCATCAGTGACGAGACGGCTCACTACGAGCAGTACTTC. Protein sequence: CAISDETAHYEQYF. The V call is TRBV10-3, the J call TRBJ2-7; no firm D call. V shed 3 bases and J shed 3 bases, with 12 bases lying between them. The CDR3 is 14 amino acids. Germline values: CDR1 ENHRY, CDR2 SYGVKD.

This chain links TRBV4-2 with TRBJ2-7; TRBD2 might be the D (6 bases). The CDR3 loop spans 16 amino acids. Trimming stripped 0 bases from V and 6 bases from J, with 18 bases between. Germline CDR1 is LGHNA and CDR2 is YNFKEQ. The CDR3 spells CASSQEGQALGGEQYF. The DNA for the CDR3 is TGTGCCAGCAGCCAAGAAGGCCAGGCCCTCGGGGGCGAGCAGTACTTC.

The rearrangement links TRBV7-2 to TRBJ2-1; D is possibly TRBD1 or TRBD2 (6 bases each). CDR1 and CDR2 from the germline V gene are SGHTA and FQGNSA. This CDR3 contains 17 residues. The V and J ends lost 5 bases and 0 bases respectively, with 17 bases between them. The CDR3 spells CASSQVGGFSSYNEQFF. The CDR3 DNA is TGTGCCAGCAGCCAAGTGGGGGGCTTTAGCTCCTACAATGAGCAGTTCTTC.

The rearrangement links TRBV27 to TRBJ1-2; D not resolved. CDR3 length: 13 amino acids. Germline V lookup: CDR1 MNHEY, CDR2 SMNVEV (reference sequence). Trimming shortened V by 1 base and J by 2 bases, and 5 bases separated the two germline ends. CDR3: CASSLWGNYGYTF. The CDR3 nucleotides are TGTGCCAGCAGTTTATGGGGAAACTATGGCTACACCTTC.

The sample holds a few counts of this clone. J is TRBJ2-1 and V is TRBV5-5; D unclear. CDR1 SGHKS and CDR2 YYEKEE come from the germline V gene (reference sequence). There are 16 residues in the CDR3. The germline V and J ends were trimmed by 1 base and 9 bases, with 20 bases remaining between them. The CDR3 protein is CASSLIDPSAASEQFF. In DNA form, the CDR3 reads TGTGCCAGCAGCTTGATAGATCCAAGCGCGGCGAGTGAGCAGTTCTTC. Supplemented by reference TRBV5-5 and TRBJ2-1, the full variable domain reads DAGVTQSPTHLIKTRGQQVTLRCSPISGHKSVSWYQQVLGQGPQFIFQYYEKEERGRGNFPDRFSARQFPNYSSELNVNALLLGDSALYLCASSLIDPSAASEQFFGPGTRLTVL.

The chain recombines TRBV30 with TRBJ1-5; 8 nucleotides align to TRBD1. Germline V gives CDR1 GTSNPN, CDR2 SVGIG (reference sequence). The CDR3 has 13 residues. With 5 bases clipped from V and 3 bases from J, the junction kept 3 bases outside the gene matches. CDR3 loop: CAWQGALNQPQHF. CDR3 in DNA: TGTGCCTGGCAGGGGGCACTCAATCAGCCCCAGCATTTT.

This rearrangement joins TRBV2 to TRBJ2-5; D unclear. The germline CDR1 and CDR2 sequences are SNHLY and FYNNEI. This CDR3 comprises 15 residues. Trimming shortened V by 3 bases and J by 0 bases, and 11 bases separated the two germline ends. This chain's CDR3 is CASSESGRNQETQYF. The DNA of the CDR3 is TGTGCCAGCAGTGAGAGTGGCAGAAACCAAGAGACCCAGTACTTC.

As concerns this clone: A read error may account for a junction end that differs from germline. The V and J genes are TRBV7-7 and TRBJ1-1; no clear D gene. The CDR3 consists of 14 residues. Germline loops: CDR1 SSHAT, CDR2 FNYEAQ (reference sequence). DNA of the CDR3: TGTGCTAGCAGCTTAGCCCCGGCCGAGGTGGAAGCTTTCTTT. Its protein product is CASSLAPAEVEAFF.

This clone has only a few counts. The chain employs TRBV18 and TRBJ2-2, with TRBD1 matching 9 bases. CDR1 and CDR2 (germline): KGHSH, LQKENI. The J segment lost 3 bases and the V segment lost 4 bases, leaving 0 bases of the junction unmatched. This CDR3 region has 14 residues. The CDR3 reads CASSRDRDTGELFF. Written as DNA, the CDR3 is TGTGCCAGCTCACGGGACAGGGACACCGGGGAGCTGTTTTTT.

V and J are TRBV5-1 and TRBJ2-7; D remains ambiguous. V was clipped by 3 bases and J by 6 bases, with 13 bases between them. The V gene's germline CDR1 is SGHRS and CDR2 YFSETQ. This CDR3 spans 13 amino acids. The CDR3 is CASSSGWAGEQYF. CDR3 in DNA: TGCGCCAGCAGCTCTGGGTGGGCCGGCGAGCAGTACTTC. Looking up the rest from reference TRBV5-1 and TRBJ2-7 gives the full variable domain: KAGVTQTPRYLIKTRGQQVTLSCSPISGHRSVSWYQQTPGQGLQFLFEYFSETQRNKGNFPGRFSGRQFSNSRSEMNVSTLELGDSALYLCASSSGWAGEQYFGPGTRLTVT.

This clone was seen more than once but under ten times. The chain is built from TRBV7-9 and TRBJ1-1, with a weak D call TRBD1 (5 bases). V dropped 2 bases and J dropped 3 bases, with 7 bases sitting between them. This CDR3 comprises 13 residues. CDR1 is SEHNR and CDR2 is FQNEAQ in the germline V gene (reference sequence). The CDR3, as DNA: TGTGCCAGCAGCTTATCACAGGACACTGAAGCTTTCTTT. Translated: CASSLSQDTEAFF.

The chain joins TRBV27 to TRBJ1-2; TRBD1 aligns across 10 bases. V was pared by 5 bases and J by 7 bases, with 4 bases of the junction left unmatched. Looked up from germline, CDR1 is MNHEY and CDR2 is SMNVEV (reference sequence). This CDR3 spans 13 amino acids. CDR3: CASSTDRGGGYTF. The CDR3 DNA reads TGTGCCAGCAGTACGGACAGGGGGGGTGGCTACACCTTC.